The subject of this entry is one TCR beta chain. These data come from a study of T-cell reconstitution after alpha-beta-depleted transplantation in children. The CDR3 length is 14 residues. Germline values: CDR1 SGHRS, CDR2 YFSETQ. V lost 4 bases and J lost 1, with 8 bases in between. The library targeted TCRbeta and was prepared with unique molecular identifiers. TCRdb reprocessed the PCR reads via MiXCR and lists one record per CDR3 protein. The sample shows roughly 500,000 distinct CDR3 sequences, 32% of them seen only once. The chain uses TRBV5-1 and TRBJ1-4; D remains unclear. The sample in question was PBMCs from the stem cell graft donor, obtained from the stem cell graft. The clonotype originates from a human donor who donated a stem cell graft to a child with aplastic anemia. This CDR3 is CASSKGRTNEKLFF. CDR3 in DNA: TGCGCCAGCAGCAAGGGAAGAACTAATGAAAAACTGTTTTTT.